This T cell receptor (beta chain) is from a study of blood T cell repertoires in COVID-19. Clones were read by immunoSEQ multiplex PCR, and TCRdb kept only the in-frame ones, dropping some. Of roughly 360,000 clones in the sample, approximately 87% are singletons; the top ten hold about 0.89%. CDR1 is ENHRY and CDR2 is SYGVKD in the germline V gene. The V gene lost 7 bases and the J gene lost 5 bases, with 11 bases spanning the gap. The CDR3 is 13 amino acids. This clone was observed once. V gene TRBV10-3 combines with J gene TRBJ1-4; D is ambiguous. Sequenced input: PBMCs or T cells enriched from blood (not recorded which). The TCR originated in a woman aged 30 to 39 with acute COVID-19. CDR3: CAIKAGTNEKLFF. The CDR3 nucleotides read TGTGCCATCAAGGCAGGAACCAATGAAAAACTGTTTTTT.